This T cell receptor (beta chain) originates from a study of T cells in narcolepsy. Using immunoSEQ multiplex PCR, the repertoire was profiled, and TCRdb retains in-frame clones only, with some absent. In the table there are about 31,000 clones, over 75% of which are singletons. The clonotype comes from a human donor with narcolepsy. The sample was CD45RA- memory CD4+ T cells from PBMCs.

CDR3 nucleotides: TGTGCCATCAGTGACCCGGGACTAGCGGGACCATACAATGAGCAGTTCTTC. It encodes CAISDPGLAGPYNEQFF. J is TRBJ2-1 and V is TRBV10-3; TRBD2 matches 13 bases. V trimming: 3 bases; J trimming: 4 bases; junction bases outside the gene matches: 6. The CDR3 loop spans 17 amino acids. Germline V gene sequence: CDR1 ENHRY, CDR2 SYGVKD.